Shown below are 27 T cell receptor beta chains from a single sample sequenced in a study of cytomegalovirus exposure and HLA in healthy donors. The PCR employed 60 Vbeta primers together with 13 Jbeta primers. Sequencing was performed with immunoSEQ multiplex PCR; in TCRdb, only in-frame clones are kept and a portion is missing. The repertoire includes 130,000 or so clones, less than 75% of them detected once, and over 2% sits in the top ten. The material sequenced was PBMCs. These receptors were obtained from a woman aged 40 to 49 in good health and CMV-seropositive.

The gene calls are TRBV5-8 and TRBJ1-3; TRBD1 might be the D (6 bases). Trimming stripped 6 bases from V and 5 bases from J, with 12 bases between. This CDR3 spans 13 amino acids. Germline V lookup: CDR1 SGHTS, CDR2 YDEGEE. The CDR3 loop reads CASIRGERNTIYF. For the CDR3, the DNA is TGTGCCAGCATCAGGGGAGAAAGAAACACCATATATTTT.

The chain links TRBV5-1 to TRBJ2-1, with 8 positions matching TRBD1. The junction had 10 bases not matched to a gene; V was cut back by 2 bases and J by 0 bases. The CDR3 has 18 residues. Germline CDR1 and CDR2: SGHRS and YFSETQ. CDR3 in amino acids: CASSLGTGILSSYNEQFF. In nucleotides, the CDR3 is TGCGCCAGCAGCTTAGGGACAGGAATACTCAGCTCCTACAATGAGCAGTTCTTC. The variable domain in full, completed from reference TRBV5-1 and TRBJ2-1, reads KAGVTQTPRYLIKTRGQQVTLSCSPISGHRSVSWYQQTPGQGLQFLFEYFSETQRNKGNFPGRFSGRQFSNSRSEMNVSTLELGDSALYLCASSLGTGILSSYNEQFFGPGTRLTVL.

The rearrangement uses TRBV14 and TRBJ2-7; D unclear. Germline V gene sequence: CDR1 SGHDN, CDR2 FVKESK. Between the trimmed V and J ends, which lost 2 bases and 0 bases, there was a span of 17 bases. The CDR3 sequence is 17 residues long. The DNA of the CDR3 is TGTGCCAGCAGCCAAAGACGACCGAGCGCGAGCTCCTACGAGCAGTACTTC. Translated: CASSQRRPSASSYEQYF.

The J gene is TRBJ2-1, the V gene TRBV29-1; 10 nucleotides align to TRBD2. Germline V gene data show CDR1 as SQVTM and CDR2 as ANQGSEA. This CDR3 is 14 amino acids long. Unmatched junction bases numbered 7, after V lost 6 bases and J lost 5 bases. The CDR3 loop is CSVLGGLADNEQFF. The DNA of the CDR3 is TGCAGCGTCCTCGGTGGACTAGCGGACAATGAGCAGTTCTTC.

Details on this clone: In the same sample, other DNA sequences code for this CDR3. This chain joins TRBV16 and TRBJ1-2; perhaps TRBD1 as D (5 bases). V gave up 1 base and J gave up 0 bases, with 15 bases separating them. The CDR3 runs 17 residues. Germline assignment: CDR1 KGHSY and CDR2 FQNENV. In nucleotides, the CDR3 is TGTGCCAGCAGCCAATTGGCGGGGGAGTTAGCTAACTATGGCTACACCTTC. It codes for CASSQLAGELANYGYTF.

The chain uses TRBV28 and TRBJ2-3, with D hard to call. The CDR3 has 16 residues. Trimming took off 2 bases at V and 0 bases at J, with 12 bases between the two ends. Germline V lookup: CDR1 MDHEN, CDR2 SYDVKM. CDR3 in DNA: TGTGCCAGCAGTTTAGAGTCAGGCCCCAGCACAGATACGCAGTATTTT. It encodes CASSLESGPSTDTQYF.

The V call is TRBV14, the J call TRBJ2-7, with TRBD2 matching 10 bases. The CDR3 length is 15 residues. V lost 2 bases, J lost 5 bases, and 6 bases stayed unmatched. In germline, CDR1 is SGHDN, CDR2 FVKESK. The CDR3 coding sequence is TGTGCCAGCAGCCAACAGCGGGGGGGTTTCCACGAGCAGTACTTC. This encodes CASSQQRGGFHEQYF. Drawing the rest from reference TRBV14 and TRBJ2-7, the complete variable domain is EAGVTQFPSHSVIEKGQTVTLRCDPISGHDNLYWYRRVMGKEIKFLLHFVKESKQDESGMPNNRFLAERTGGTYSTLKVQPAELEDSGVYFCASSQQRGGFHEQYFGPGTRLTVT.

This chain connects TRBV18 to TRBJ1-1; 10 nucleotides align to TRBD1. The CDR3 runs to 16 residues. Trimming removed 3 bases from V and 1 base from J; junction bases left unmatched: 5. Per the germline V gene, CDR1 is KGHSH and CDR2 is LQKENI. The CDR3 reads CASSPSGQGPNTEAFF. The CDR3 nucleotides read TGTGCCAGCTCACCCTCGGGACAGGGGCCGAACACTGAAGCTTTCTTT.

This rearrangement joins TRBV23-1 to TRBJ2-1; 10 nucleotides align to TRBD2. TRBV23-1 is classed as an ORF, of uncertain function. The CDR3 runs to 16 residues. V gave up 10 bases and J gave up 4 bases; unmatched junction bases: 13. The CDR3 DNA reads as TGCGCCATCACGACTAGCGGGTGTGGTCTTTACAATGAGCAGTTCTTC. The encoded protein is CAITTSGCGLYNEQFF.

This chain connects TRBV9 to TRBJ2-7, with 8 bases lining up with TRBD2. Germline CDR1 SGDLS, CDR2 YYNGEE. This CDR3 is 15 amino acids long. The trim removed 3 bases at V and 4 bases at J, leaving 9 bases unmatched. DNA for the CDR3: TGTGCCAGCAGCGCCAAAGCGGGAGAAACATACGAGCAGTACTTC. Protein product: CASSAKAGETYEQYF.

This clone was seen a few times. The chain employs TRBV18 and TRBJ1-5, with a weak D call TRBD1 (5 bases). Trimming cost V 6 bases and J 4 bases, with 13 bases left between them. Germline V gene data show CDR1 as KGHSH and CDR2 as LQKENI. This CDR3 is 14 amino acids long. The DNA for the CDR3 is TGTGCCAGCTCCGCGGGACGGCAGAATCAGCCCCAGCATTTT. Amino acid sequence: CASSAGRQNQPQHF. The full variable domain, its missing parts supplied by reference TRBV18 and TRBJ1-5, is NAGVMQNPRHLVRRRGQEARLRCSPMKGHSHVYWYRQLPEEGLKFMVYLQKENIIDESGMPKERFSAEFPKEGPSILRIQQVVRGDSAAYFCASSAGRQNQPQHFGDGTRLSIL.

The V gene is TRBV6-4, the J gene TRBJ1-2; D is possibly TRBD1 (5 bases). Germline V lookup: CDR1 MRHNA, CDR2 SNTAGT. V was shortened by 6 bases and J by 6 bases, with 17 bases between the two germline ends. The CDR3 loop spans 14 amino acids. CDR3 in DNA: TGTGCCAGCAGGGCCGGTGGGGGGTCTGATGGCTACACCTTC. Amino acids: CASRAGGGSDGYTF.

J is TRBJ1-2 and V is TRBV29-1; D gene unclear. Germline V gene sequence: CDR1 SQVTM, CDR2 ANQGSEA. V shed 0 bases and J shed 4 bases, with 6 bases lying between them. This CDR3 contains 12 residues. Here the CDR3 DNA reads TGCAGCGTTGAAGAGCGACTCTATGGCTACACCTTC. This translates into CSVEERLYGYTF.

The chain employs TRBV28 and TRBJ2-7, with D tentatively TRBD1 (5 bases). The CDR3 loop spans 14 amino acids. V was shortened by 2 bases and J by 1 base, with 9 bases between the two germline ends. Germline V gives CDR1 MDHEN, CDR2 SYDVKM. CDR3 DNA: TGTGCCAGCAGTTTAATGGACATTTCCTACGAGCAGTACTTC. Its protein product is CASSLMDISYEQYF.

This clone was counted a few times. V usage is TRBV28 and J usage is TRBJ2-3, with D hard to call. Germline assignment: CDR1 MDHEN and CDR2 SYDVKM. The length of the CDR3 is 13 residues. V lost 4 bases to trimming and J lost 0 bases, with 5 bases between them. CDR3: CASSSPSTDTQYF. Written as DNA, the CDR3 is TGTGCCAGCAGTTCTCCTAGCACAGATACGCAGTATTTT.

J is TRBJ1-2 and V is TRBV28, with 7 bases matching TRBD1. The CDR3 is 15 amino acids. J was trimmed by 8 bases and V by 6 bases; bases with no gene match: 15. Looked up from germline, CDR1 is MDHEN and CDR2 is SYDVKM. The CDR3, as DNA: TGTGCCAGCAGCACGAGTGGGACAGCGCTCACGGGCTACACCTTC. Translated, it gives CASSTSGTALTGYTF.

CDR3 DNA: TGTGCCATCAGTGTGCGGACAGGAGAGAATGGCTACACCTTC. Protein product: CAISVRTGENGYTF. This chain joins TRBV10-3 and TRBJ1-2; 7 bases agree with TRBD1. The CDR3 runs to 14 residues. Germline loops: CDR1 ENHRY, CDR2 SYGVKD. After removal of 4 bases from V and 6 bases from J, the junction contained 8 bases not matched to a gene.

The chain employs TRBV9 and TRBJ2-7; 9 bases match TRBD1. This CDR3 is 14 amino acids long. V lost 0 bases and J lost 6; bases outside the gene matches: 4. Germline CDR1 and CDR2: SGDLS and YYNGEE. The CDR3 sequence is CASSVEQGASEQYF. The CDR3 nucleotides read TGTGCCAGCAGCGTAGAACAGGGGGCGAGCGAGCAGTACTTC.

The chain couples TRBV7-9 to TRBJ1-4; tentative D call: TRBD1 (5 bases). Germline lookup yields CDR1 SEHNR and CDR2 FQNEAQ (reference sequence). The V and J ends lost 2 bases and 6 bases respectively, with 16 bases between them. The CDR3 spans 16 residues. CDR3 sequence (DNA): TGTGCCAGCAGCTTATTGATTTGGGACTCAGATGAAAAACTGTTTTTT. As protein: CASSLLIWDSDEKLFF.

The V gene is TRBV6-4, the J gene TRBJ2-7; 7 positions match TRBD2. The germline V gene has CDR1 MRHNA and CDR2 SNTAGT. The V and J ends lost 11 bases and 6 bases, in that order; junction bases with no gene match: 10. This CDR3 contains 12 residues. This chain's CDR3 is CAPAGKSREQYF. In DNA, the CDR3 is TGTGCCCCAGCGGGAAAATCGCGCGAGCAGTACTTC.

This rearrangement joins TRBV27 to TRBJ1-1; D is ambiguous. Between the trimmed V and J ends, which lost 4 bases and 4 bases, there was a span of 13 bases. CDR1 and CDR2 from the germline V gene are MNHEY and SMNVEV (reference sequence). The CDR3 has 14 residues. This CDR3 reads CASSSPSFRTEAFF. The DNA for the CDR3 is TGTGCCAGCAGTTCACCCAGTTTTCGCACTGAAGCTTTCTTT.

The chain has TRBV5-1 and TRBJ1-2; TRBD1 agrees at 7 bases. There are 16 residues in the CDR3. The V gene end was trimmed by 7 bases and the J gene end by 4 bases; junction bases not matched to a gene: 16. The germline CDR1 and CDR2 sequences are SGHRS and YFSETQ. The CDR3 DNA sequence: TGCGCCAGCGGCTCTACCTTAAACAGGGGCTCCTATGGCTACACCTTC. It encodes CASGSTLNRGSYGYTF. The full variable domain, its missing parts supplied by reference TRBV5-1 and TRBJ1-2, is KAGVTQTPRYLIKTRGQQVTLSCSPISGHRSVSWYQQTPGQGLQFLFEYFSETQRNKGNFPGRFSGRQFSNSRSEMNVSTLELGDSALYLCASGSTLNRGSYGYTFGSGTRLTVV.

V gene TRBV28 combines with J gene TRBJ1-4; 7 positions match TRBD1. The CDR3 consists of 15 residues. Germline V gene lookup returns CDR1 MDHEN and CDR2 SYDVKM. J was trimmed by 0 bases and V by 5 bases; bases with no gene match: 3. In DNA form, the CDR3 reads TGTGCCAGCAGTCCAGGACAGGCAACTAATGAAAAACTGTTTTTT. This codes for CASSPGQATNEKLFF.

The chain is built from TRBV27 and TRBJ1-5; 7 bases match TRBD1. The CDR3 contains 17 residues. Germline CDR1 MNHEY, CDR2 SMNVEV (reference sequence). V lost 5 bases and J lost 2; bases outside the gene matches: 12. CDR3 DNA: TGTGCCAGCAGTGGGCCCTCGGGACAGTTTGGCAATCAGCCCCAGCATTTT. Residues: CASSGPSGQFGNQPQHF.

The chain is built from TRBV30 and TRBJ2-2; tentatively, D is TRBD2 (6 bases). The ends were cut back, 4 bases at V and 0 bases at J, with 9 bases in the middle. The length of the CDR3 is 14 residues. The V gene's germline CDR1 is GTSNPN and CDR2 SVGIG (reference sequence). The CDR3 is CAWKGGPNTGELFF. CDR3 coding DNA: TGTGCCTGGAAAGGAGGGCCGAACACCGGGGAGCTGTTTTTT.

The V call is TRBV19, the J call TRBJ1-2; 12 bases are shared with TRBD1. The CDR3 sequence is 17 residues long. Germline trimming cut 6 bases from V and 2 bases from J; bases unmatched to any gene: 10. From germline, CDR1 is LNHDA and CDR2 SQIVND (reference sequence). The CDR3 loop reads CASRATGTGGENYGYTF. CDR3 DNA: TGTGCCAGTAGAGCCACCGGGACAGGGGGCGAAAACTATGGCTACACCTTC.

CDR3 amino acids: CASSVRAGGGTQYF. CDR3 in DNA: TGTGCCAGCAGTGTTCGGGCAGGGGGAGGTACGCAGTATTTT. V is TRBV6-4 and J is TRBJ2-3; possible D gene TRBD1, 7 bases. Trimming cost V 4 bases and J 8 bases, with 16 bases left between them. The germline V gene encodes CDR1 MRHNA and CDR2 SNTAGT. CDR3 size: 14 residues.